The rows below give T cell receptor beta chains drawn from one sample of a study of cytomegalovirus exposure and HLA in healthy donors. Profiled with immunoSEQ multiplex PCR; TCRdb holds only in-frame clones, not every one. The table lists more than 60,000 clones, roughly 95% of them singletons, with more than 4% in the top ten. Sequencing was carried out using PBMCs. These receptors all stem from a young woman in good health and CMV-seropositive. Each CDR3 is given with its conserved first and last residue. A D gene is named only where the DNA matches it firmly. For some rows the clone size is stated as once, few or many, or as a class when expanded; others skip it.

CDR3aa	CDR3nt	abundance	j_gene	d_gene	v_gene
CASSTRGSTEAFF	TGTGCCAGTAGTACTAGGGGGAGCACTGAAGCTTTCTTT	.	TRBJ1-1	.	TRBV19
CASSEASGSSYEQYF	TGTGCCAGCAGTGAAGCTAGCGGGAGCTCCTACGAGCAGTACTTC	.	TRBJ2-7	TRBD2	TRBV6-1
CASSLDRGGTDTQYF	TGCGCCAGCAGTTTAGACAGGGGCGGCACAGATACGCAGTATTTT	.	TRBJ2-3	TRBD1	TRBV5-1
CASPEDTDSPAYGYTF	TGTGCCAGCCCCGAGGACACGGATAGCCCTGCCTATGGCTACACCTTC	.	TRBJ1-2	.	TRBV27
CASSQDMASGRGETQYF	TGCGCCAGCAGCCAAGATATGGCTAGCGGGAGAGGGGAGACCCAGTACTTC	.	TRBJ2-5	TRBD2	TRBV4-3
CASRYRGGDNQPQHF	TGTGCCAGCAGGTACAGGGGGGGGGACAATCAGCCCCAGCATTTT	.	TRBJ1-5	TRBD1	TRBV6-1
CASRMTSGRIDEQFF	TGTGCCAGCAGAATGACTAGCGGGAGGATCGATGAGCAGTTCTTC	.	TRBJ2-1	TRBD2	TRBV2
CASSHLGGEGRTEAFF	TGCGCCAGCAGCCACCTTGGGGGAGAGGGGAGGACTGAAGCTTTCTTT	once	TRBJ1-1	.	TRBV4-3
CASSQDGRSYGYTF	TGCGCCAGCAGCCAAGATGGGAGGTCCTATGGCTACACCTTC	.	TRBJ1-2	.	TRBV4-3
CASSLLAANTGELFF	TGTGCCAGCAGCTTACTAGCGGCGAACACCGGGGAGCTGTTTTTT	.	TRBJ2-2	TRBD2	TRBV11-2
CASRTGTGQETQYF	TGCGCCAGCAGGACCGGGACAGGCCAAGAGACCCAGTACTTC	.	TRBJ2-5	TRBD1	TRBV10-2
CASSIGGRDQPQHF	TGTGCCAGTAGTATAGGCGGCAGAGATCAGCCCCAGCATTTT	.	TRBJ1-5	.	TRBV19
CASSQDGLAGVNEQFF	TGCGCCAGCAGCCAAGACGGACTAGCGGGAGTGAATGAGCAGTTCTTC	.	TRBJ2-1	TRBD2	TRBV4-3
CASSQGTGLSNQPQHF	TGTGCCAGCAGCCAAGGGACAGGGCTTAGCAATCAGCCCCAGCATTTT	.	TRBJ1-5	TRBD1	TRBV4-2
CAISPTGTSEDEQYF	TGTGCCATCAGCCCCACCGGGACTAGCGAAGACGAGCAGTACTTC	.	TRBJ2-7	TRBD2	TRBV10-3
CASSFFGRNTEAFF	TGTGCCAGCAGTTTCTTTGGGAGGAACACTGAAGCTTTCTTT	.	TRBJ1-1	.	TRBV27
CASSLRPRGYNEQFF	TGTGCCAGCAGCTTACGACCAAGGGGATACAATGAGCAGTTCTTC	.	TRBJ2-1	.	TRBV7-3